This TCR beta chain was profiled in a study of blood T cells in healthy people across ages. Germline CDR1 and CDR2: SQVTM and ANQGSEA. Trimming took 3 bases from V and 8 from J, leaving 19 bases between them. The length of the CDR3 is 14 residues. This clonotype was detected only a few times. A second PCR of 7 to 11 cycles used a sample-barcoded 5' primer and a J-beta primer mix. TCRdb used MiXCR to reprocess the 5' RACE reads, holding one entry per CDR3 protein. The sample lists about 1.6 million distinct CDR3 sequences; around 35% were seen once. This receptor was identified in a woman aged 25 to 45 in good health. The sequenced sample was blood. The chain has TRBV29-1 and TRBJ1-2; TRBD1 might be the D (6 bases). The CDR3 is CSVDPWGQTVGYTF. For the CDR3, the DNA is TGCAGCGTTGACCCTTGGGGACAAACAGTGGGCTACACCTTC.